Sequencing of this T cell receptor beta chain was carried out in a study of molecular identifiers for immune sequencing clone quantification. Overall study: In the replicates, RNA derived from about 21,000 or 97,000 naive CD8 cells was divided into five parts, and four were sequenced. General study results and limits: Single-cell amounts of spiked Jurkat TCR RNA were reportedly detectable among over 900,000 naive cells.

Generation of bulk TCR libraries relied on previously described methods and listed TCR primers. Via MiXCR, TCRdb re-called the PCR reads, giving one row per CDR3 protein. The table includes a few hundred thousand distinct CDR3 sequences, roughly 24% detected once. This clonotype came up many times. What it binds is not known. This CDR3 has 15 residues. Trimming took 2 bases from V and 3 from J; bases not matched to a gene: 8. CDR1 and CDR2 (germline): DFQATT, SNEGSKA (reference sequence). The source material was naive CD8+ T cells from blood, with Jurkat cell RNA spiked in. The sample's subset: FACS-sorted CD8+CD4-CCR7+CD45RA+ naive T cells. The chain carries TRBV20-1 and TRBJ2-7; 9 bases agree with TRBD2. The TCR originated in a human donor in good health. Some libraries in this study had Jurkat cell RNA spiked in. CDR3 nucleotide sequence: TGCAGTGCTAGATCGATGTCTAGCGGGGACTACGAGCAGTACTTC. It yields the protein CSARSMSSGDYEQYF.